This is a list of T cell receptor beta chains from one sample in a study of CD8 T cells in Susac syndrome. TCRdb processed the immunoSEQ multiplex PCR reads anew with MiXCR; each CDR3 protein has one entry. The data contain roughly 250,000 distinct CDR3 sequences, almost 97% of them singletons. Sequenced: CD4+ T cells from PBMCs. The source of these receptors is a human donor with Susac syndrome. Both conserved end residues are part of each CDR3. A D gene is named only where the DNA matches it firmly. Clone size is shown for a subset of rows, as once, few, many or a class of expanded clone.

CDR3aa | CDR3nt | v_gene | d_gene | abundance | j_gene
CSASGGTYSNQPQHF | TGCAGTGCTAGTGGGGGAACCTATAGCAATCAGCCCCAGCATTTT | TRBV20-1 | . | . | TRBJ1-5
CASSHITSGNTIYF | TGTGCCAGCAGCCACATTACCTCGGGGAACACCATATATTTT | TRBV3-1 | . | . | TRBJ1-3
CASSRAGVSYEQYF | TGCGCCAGCAGTAGGGCAGGGGTCTCCTACGAGCAGTACTTC | TRBV5-1 | . | . | TRBJ2-7
CASSETSLLGYTF | TGTGCCAGCAGTGAGACTTCACTATTGGGCTACACCTTC | TRBV6-1 | . | . | TRBJ1-2
CSARDDNYGYTF | TGCAGTGCTAGAGATGATAACTATGGCTACACCTTC | TRBV20-1 | . | . | TRBJ1-2
CASSPRTGYSGELFF | TGTGCCAGCAGCCCGAGAACGGGATACAGCGGGGAGCTGTTTTTT | TRBV5-6 | . | . | TRBJ2-2
CATSRDRGRTGYEQYF | TGTGCCACCAGCAGAGATCGGGGGCGTACCGGCTACGAGCAGTACTTC | TRBV15 | . | . | TRBJ2-7
CASSLVADLNNEQFF | TGTGCCAGCAGCTTGGTCGCGGACCTAAACAATGAGCAGTTCTTC | TRBV5-4 | . | . | TRBJ2-1
CSGADRIYGYTF | TGCAGCGGGGCGGACCGGATCTATGGCTACACCTTC | TRBV29-1 | . | . | TRBJ1-2
CSVGRLGSGNTIYF | TGCAGCGTGGGCAGGCTTGGCTCTGGAAACACCATATATTTT | TRBV29-1 | . | . | TRBJ1-3
CASSLVRPYQETQYF | TGTGCCAGCAGCTTAGTTCGGCCCTACCAAGAGACCCAGTACTTC | TRBV13 | . | . | TRBJ2-5
CATSVSRFYNEQFF | TGTGCCACCAGTGTAAGCAGATTCTACAATGAGCAGTTCTTC | TRBV24-1 | . | . | TRBJ2-1
CASSRSPGDRGYTF | TGCGCCAGCAGCCGATCCCCCGGAGACCGTGGCTACACCTTC | TRBV4-1 | . | . | TRBJ1-2
CSARASADTQYF | TGCAGTGCTAGGGCATCGGCAGATACGCAGTATTTT | TRBV20-1 | . | . | TRBJ2-3
CASSFRLAGGQETQYF | TGCGCCAGCAGCTTCCGACTAGCGGGAGGCCAAGAGACCCAGTACTTC | TRBV5-1 | TRBD2 | . | TRBJ2-5
CASSLSLTSEQYF | TGTGCCAGCAGCTTATCGTTGACCTCCGAGCAGTACTTC | TRBV11-1 | . | . | TRBJ2-7
CASSPTNRVNTGELFF | TGTGCCAGCAGCCCAACCAACAGGGTTAACACCGGGGAGCTGTTTTTT | TRBV7-9 | . | . | TRBJ2-2
CASSLWGMNTEAFF | TGCGCCAGCAGCTTGTGGGGTATGAACACTGAAGCTTTCTTT | TRBV5-1 | . | few | TRBJ1-1
CSVSVSGGGSYEQYF | TGCAGCGTTAGTGTCTCAGGGGGCGGCTCCTACGAGCAGTACTTC | TRBV29-1 | TRBD1 | . | TRBJ2-7
CSASRGSTSGNTIYF | TGCAGTGCCTCCAGGGGCAGTACCTCTGGAAACACCATATATTTT | TRBV20-1 | . | . | TRBJ1-3
CATSDRHYTEAFF | TGTGCCACCAGTGATCGGCACTACACTGAAGCTTTCTTT | TRBV24-1 | . | . | TRBJ1-1
CASSLGAGGHMGETQYF | TGCGCCAGCAGCTTGGGTGCGGGAGGACACATGGGAGAGACCCAGTACTTC | TRBV5-1 | TRBD2 | . | TRBJ2-5
CASSPRQRKETQYF | TGTGCCAGCAGCCCCCGACAGAGGAAAGAGACCCAGTACTTC | TRBV21-1 | . | . | TRBJ2-5
CASSPGLAGAFGTDTQYF | TGCGCCAGCAGCCCGGGACTAGCGGGAGCCTTTGGCACAGATACGCAGTATTTT | TRBV23-1 | TRBD2 | . | TRBJ2-3
CSARALAGVEQYF | TGCAGTGCTAGGGCCCTAGCGGGAGTCGAGCAGTACTTC | TRBV20-1 | TRBD2 | few | TRBJ2-7
CSVGWTQETQYF | TGCAGCGTTGGCTGGACCCAAGAGACCCAGTACTTC | TRBV29-1 | . | . | TRBJ2-5
CSARPTAGGYNQPQHF | TGCAGTGCTAGACCCACGGCGGGGGGGTACAATCAGCCCCAGCATTTT | TRBV20-1 | . | . | TRBJ1-5
CASSQDATGLRTQYF | TGTGCCAGCAGCCAAGATGCTACAGGGTTACGTACGCAGTATTTT | TRBV14 | . | . | TRBJ2-3
CASSAPGSLWGYEQYF | TGTGCCAGCAGCGCGCCGGGGTCTCTGTGGGGTTACGAGCAGTACTTC | TRBV21-1 | . | . | TRBJ2-7
CAWSTFSANEQFF | TGTGCCTGGAGTACCTTTTCTGCAAATGAGCAGTTCTTC | TRBV30 | . | . | TRBJ2-1
CASSTWDRDIQYF | TGTGCCAGTAGTACCTGGGACAGGGACATTCAGTACTTC | TRBV19 | TRBD1 | . | TRBJ2-4
CASSQDFEPQYF | TGTGCCAGCAGCCAAGATTTCGAGCCTCAGTACTTC | TRBV3-1 | . | . | TRBJ2-7
CSASRSAGGPFLETQYF | TGCAGTGCTAGCCGCTCAGCGGGAGGGCCCTTTTTAGAGACCCAGTACTTC | TRBV20-1 | TRBD2 | . | TRBJ2-5
CASSDREGEKLFF | TGTGCCAGCAGTGACAGGGAGGGTGAAAAACTGTTTTTT | TRBV27 | TRBD1 | . | TRBJ1-4
CASGRERNSYEQYF | TGTGCCAGCGGAAGGGAGCGTAACTCCTACGAGCAGTACTTC | TRBV7-8 | . | . | TRBJ2-7
CSARPSIQGINNEQFF | TGCAGCGCTCGCCCCAGTATTCAGGGTATCAACAATGAGCAGTTCTTC | TRBV29-1 | . | . | TRBJ2-1
CASSVLGTQYF | TGTGCCAGCAGTGTCTTGGGGACCCAGTACTTC | TRBV25-1 | . | . | TRBJ2-5
CSVLADHPPGELFF | TGCAGCGTCCTAGCGGACCACCCGCCCGGGGAGCTGTTTTTT | TRBV29-1 | TRBD2 | . | TRBJ2-2
CASSRTGGEHYEQYF | TGTGCCAGTAGCCGTACAGGGGGCGAACACTACGAGCAGTACTTC | TRBV19 | TRBD1 | . | TRBJ2-7
CASSSRGQFVSGNTIYF | TGTGCCAGCAGCTCCCGCGGACAGTTCGTCTCTGGAAACACCATATATTTT | TRBV14 | . | . | TRBJ1-3
CASSLMSAYSNQPQHF | TGTGCCAGCAGCTTAATGTCAGCGTATAGCAATCAGCCCCAGCATTTT | TRBV7-2 | . | . | TRBJ1-5
CASSRGQTQYF | TGTGCCAGCAGTAGAGGACAGACCCAGTACTTC | TRBV12-3/TRBV12-4 | . | . | TRBJ2-5
CSYRSDHGANYGYTF | TGCAGTTACCGGAGCGATCATGGGGCTAACTATGGCTACACCTTC | TRBV20-1 | . | . | TRBJ1-2
CASSLTQQGNTIYF | TGCGCCAGCAGCTTGACCCAACAGGGAAACACCATATATTTT | TRBV5-1 | . | . | TRBJ1-3
CATSRVRVVYGTQYF | TGTGCCACCAGCAGAGTCCGAGTAGTTTACGGGACCCAGTACTTC | TRBV15 | . | . | TRBJ2-5
CASSQPSGRAVTGELFF | TGTGCCAGCAGCCAACCAAGCGGGAGGGCCGTAACCGGGGAGCTGTTTTTT | TRBV3-1 | TRBD2 | . | TRBJ2-2